These T cell receptor beta chains were read from a single sample in a study of T-cell memory formation after mild COVID-19. TCRdb reprocessed the 5' RACE reads via MiXCR and lists one record per CDR3 protein. The table lists roughly 110,000 distinct CDR3 sequences, approximately 15% of them singletons. The sample comprised PBMCs or a T cell subset sorted from them (not recorded which). The origin of the receptors is an adult woman who had mild COVID-19 (a few samples of this study predate the infection). Cell type and time point are not known. The conserved cysteine and the conserved F or W are not part of the CDR3 here.

v_call	cdr3_length	cdr3_aa
TRBV9	11	ASRPRADNEQF
TRBV12-3/TRBV12-4	13	ASSPLLAAGNEQF
TRBV7-7	13	ASSPGLDLTDTQY
TRBV7-9	10	ASSLDRLILF
TRBV7-6	12	ASSPLMGTDTQY
TRBV11-2	12	ASSIAGHLNEQF
TRBV7-6	13	ASSLGVELRNTIY
TRBV30	10	ASSQGGYGYT
TRBV28	10	ASSPSSYGYT
TRBV5-6	12	ASSHRGQNQPQH
TRBV5-6	13	ASSLYPGSGYEQY
TRBV7-9	10	VQGLIGYGYT
TRBV6-1	13	ASSESRGRNTEAF
TRBV6-6	14	ASSHGTHENTGELF
TRBV12-3/TRBV12-4	10	ASKRGLDEQY
TRBV7-9	11	ASGELPNYGYT
TRBV4-3	15	ASSQVPPAGGADTQY
TRBV12-3/TRBV12-4	12	ASRRGQGDSPLH
TRBV11-2	13	ASSFERTRQETQY
TRBV14	13	ASSQDLGSTDTQY
TRBV3-1	13	ASSQTSGGPNEQF
TRBV6-1	13	ASSEASGSSYEQY
TRBV6-2/TRBV6-3	13	ASSYRDRGAYEQF
TRBV25-1	13	ASSEYGTGGGEQY
TRBV5-1	14	ASSLAGSGSSYEQY
TRBV7-9	14	ASSVAPSGSYNEQF
TRBV4-2	13	ASSQEGSNSYEQY
TRBV5-1	9	ASIGTAEAF
TRBV20-1	11	SARDRGNSPLH
TRBV9	13	ASSGGWGLNEKLF
TRBV7-3	13	ASSLMPGTLYGYT
TRBV7-8	13	ASSSGASVRDTQY
TRBV29-1	10	SVEAGADIQY
TRBV6-5	15	ASSRYTPRSYRNEQF
TRBV6-5	13	ASSYHRGVTDTQY
TRBV11-2	8	ASFTGELF
TRBV19	12	ASSLQGSNQPQH
TRBV27	10	ASRGGFYEQY
TRBV7-9	14	ASSLGIGMATDTQY
TRBV20-1	15	SARDPLGLPGFDGYT
TRBV4-3	16	ASSQLGRQDPLNYGYT
TRBV12-3/TRBV12-4	15	ASSPLLTTDSLGELF
TRBV6-5	13	ASSEGEADTGELF
TRBV20-1	10	SARDSGYEQY
TRBV6-6	14	ASSYSKVQGDTEAF
TRBV12-3/TRBV12-4	12	ASSLWGSNQPQH
TRBV6-2/TRBV6-3	13	ASSRWSGSSYEQY
TRBV10-3	9	AISDIHEQY
TRBV6-2/TRBV6-3	12	ASSPKDRIYGYT
TRBV10-3	13	AISNPGRETAEAF
TRBV10-3	10	ATGTATGELF
TRBV12-3/TRBV12-4	12	ASRLDRGQETQY
TRBV7-3	12	ASSPSGGEENQY
TRBV24-1	11	ATSSATNTEAF
TRBV5-1	12	ASSFEWVNTEAF